This TCR beta chain is drawn from a study of a mutant IDH1 vaccine in newly diagnosed glioma. Profiled with immunoSEQ multiplex PCR; TCRdb holds only in-frame clones, not every one. This table holds 25,000 to 30,000 clones, roughly three quarters found once. The time point was: week 5, during vaccination. Topical imiquimod was applied with each vaccine dose, which held 300 ug of mutant IDH1 20-mer peptide. Per the germline V gene, CDR1 is KGHSH and CDR2 is LQKENI. This CDR3 is built from 17 residues. J lost 2 bases, V lost 8 bases, and 14 bases had no gene match. Notes on this clone: Its antigen is currently unknown.

This receptor was identified in a man aged 40-55 years with glioma. Some clones in this sample may be carry-over from other donors' samples. Sequencing used PBMCs, obtained from a glioma patient whose treatment included an IDH1 peptide vaccine. The chain employs TRBV18 and TRBJ1-5; 8 bases line up with TRBD1. CDR3 DNA sequence: TGTGCCAGCGCAGCTGAGGGACCGGACAGGGGCAATCAGCCCCAGCATTTT. Its translation: CASAAEGPDRGNQPQHF.